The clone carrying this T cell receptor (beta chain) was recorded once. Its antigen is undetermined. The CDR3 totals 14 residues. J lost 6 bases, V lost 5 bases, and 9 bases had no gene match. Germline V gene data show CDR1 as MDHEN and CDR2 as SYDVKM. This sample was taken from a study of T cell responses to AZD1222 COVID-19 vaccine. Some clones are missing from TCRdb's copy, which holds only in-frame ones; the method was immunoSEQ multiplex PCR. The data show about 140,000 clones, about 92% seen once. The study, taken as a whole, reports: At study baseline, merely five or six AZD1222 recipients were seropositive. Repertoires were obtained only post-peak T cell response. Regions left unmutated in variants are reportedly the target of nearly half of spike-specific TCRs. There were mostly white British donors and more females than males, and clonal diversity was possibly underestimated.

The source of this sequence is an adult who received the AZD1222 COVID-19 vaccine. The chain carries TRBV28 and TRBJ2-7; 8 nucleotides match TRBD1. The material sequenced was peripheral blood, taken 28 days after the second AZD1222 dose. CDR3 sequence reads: CASSRRTGWVEQYF. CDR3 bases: TGTGCCAGCAGTCGCCGGACAGGGTGGGTCGAGCAGTACTTC.